This T cell receptor beta chain was recorded in a study of T cell responses to AZD1222 COVID-19 vaccine. Only in-frame clones appear in the TCRdb table, and some are missing; sequencing was by immunoSEQ multiplex PCR. The profile shows more than 50,000 clones, roughly 85% of them singletons. Study conclusions and caveats: Regions 160-218 and 743-854 held dominance among vaccine-associated CD4 TCRs, which spanned spike. Compared with day 0, the breadth and depth of the Spike-specific TCR repertoire rose significantly after two doses of AZD1222.

In germline, CDR1 is SGHDT, CDR2 YYEEEE. V lost 0 bases to trimming and J lost 4 bases, with 2 bases between them. This CDR3 is built from 12 residues. The sample holds a few counts of this clone. Its antigen is not known. The clonotype was recovered from an adult in good health. The sequencing used peripheral blood, collected on day 0 of AZD1222 vaccination. V usage is TRBV5-6 and J usage is TRBJ1-3; D unclear. The DNA for the CDR3 is TGTGCCAGCAGCTTGGTCGGAAACACCATATATTTT. Protein product: CASSLVGNTIYF.